The table lists the clone carrying this TCR beta chain with many counts. Its antigen remains unknown. Amplification of TCR beta CDR3 regions was performed using RNA transcripts as template. With the HTBI primer set, the TCR CDR3 went through a first round of RT-PCR. TCRdb redid the calling of the multiplex PCR reads with MiXCR, one entry per CDR3 protein. Among some 350,000 distinct CDR3 sequences listed, 20% to 25% were seen once. Germline V gene sequence: CDR1 SGHRS, CDR2 YFSETQ. Trimming removed 2 bases from V and 2 bases from J, with 14 bases in between. The CDR3 is 16 amino acids. The sample belongs to a study of T cells in Graves' hyperthyroidism and ophthalmopathy. Criteria for exclusion of patients were uncontrolled infection, other autoimmune disease, pregnancy or lactation. Whole-study findings and limits: Model predictions of ophthalmopathy came a median around 7.1 months before onset. Most thyroid clonotypes with frequency above 0.001 were detected in blood.

Input material: blood. This chain links TRBV5-1 with TRBJ2-1, with a weak D call TRBD2 (6 bases). The TCR originated in a man aged 50 or older with Graves' hyperthyroidism. CDR3 in amino acids: CASSFSTGETYNEQFF. The CDR3, as DNA: TGCGCCAGCAGCTTTTCCACGGGGGAGACCTACAATGAGCAGTTCTTC.